This T cell receptor (beta chain) came from a study of cytomegalovirus exposure and HLA in healthy donors. To note about this clone: Its antigen is currently unknown.

Germline lookup yields CDR1 SGHNT and CDR2 YYREEE (reference sequence). The CDR3 sequence is 14 residues long. V shed 2 bases and J shed 6 bases, with 11 bases lying between them. Profiled with immunoSEQ multiplex PCR; TCRdb holds only in-frame clones, not every one. There are 70,000 to 80,000 clones in the sample; around 94% occur only once, and around 3.5% lies in the top ten. The study's findings and limits: There were a few CMV-associated chains whose specificity for CMV antigens was confirmed in vitro.

This receptor was identified in a woman younger than 30 in good health and CMV-seropositive. The chain recombines TRBV5-4 with TRBJ1-4; D remains unclear. Material for sequencing was PBMCs. CDR3 amino acids: CASSFGRLDEKLFF. The DNA for the CDR3 is TGTGCCAGCAGCTTCGGTCGCCTGGATGAAAAACTGTTTTTT. Full variable domain (outside the CDR3, taken from reference TRBV5-4 and TRBJ1-4): ETGVTQSPTHLIKTRGQQVTLRCSSQSGHNTVSWYQQALGQGPQFIFQYYREEENGRGNFPPRFSGLQFPNYSSELNVNALELDDSALYLCASSFGRLDEKLFFGSGTQLSVL.